The entry that follows covers one TCR beta chain sequence. Germline loops: CDR1 MNHEY, CDR2 SMNVEV (reference sequence). V shed 1 base and J shed 8 bases, with 8 bases lying between them. The CDR3 consists of 13 residues. These data come from a study of cytomegalovirus exposure and HLA in healthy donors. Background on the study: From about 170 million T cells, an earlier analysis saw 110 million or so unique TCR beta sequences. When 398 donors were genotyped, about 81% of them were found to fall in the Caucasian-associated ancestry cluster.

The study ran its PCR with 60 Vbeta and 13 Jbeta primers. Sequencing used immunoSEQ multiplex PCR; TCRdb keeps in-frame clones, though not all of them. The data contain fewer than 85,000 clones, about 79% of them seen just once; the ten biggest clones take up about 5.5%. The sample was PBMCs. V is TRBV27 and J is TRBJ1-4; no clear D gene. This clonotype was obtained from a male donor in good health and CMV-seropositive. This CDR3 reads CASSLWEREKLFF. CDR3 in DNA: TGTGCCAGCAGTTTATGGGAGAGGGAAAAACTGTTTTTT.